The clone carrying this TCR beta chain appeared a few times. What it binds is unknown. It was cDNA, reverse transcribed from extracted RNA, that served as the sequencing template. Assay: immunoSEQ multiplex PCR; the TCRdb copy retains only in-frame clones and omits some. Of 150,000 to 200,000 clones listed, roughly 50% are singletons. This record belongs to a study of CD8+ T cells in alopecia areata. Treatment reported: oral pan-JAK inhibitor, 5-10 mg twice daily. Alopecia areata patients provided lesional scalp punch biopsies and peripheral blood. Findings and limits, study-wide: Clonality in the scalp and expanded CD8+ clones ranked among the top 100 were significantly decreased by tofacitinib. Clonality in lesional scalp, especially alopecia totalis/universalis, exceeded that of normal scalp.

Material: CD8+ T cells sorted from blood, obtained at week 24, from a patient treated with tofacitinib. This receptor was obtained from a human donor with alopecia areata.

CDR3 amino acids: CASSLEVVSGVEETQYF. CDR3 DNA: TGTGCCAGCAGCTTAGAAGTGGTTAGCGGGGTAGAAGAGACCCAGTACTTC. V is TRBV7-8 and J is TRBJ2-5, with 8 bases matching TRBD2. V lost 1 base to trimming and J lost 3 bases; unmatched junction nucleotides: 10. CDR1 is SGHVS, CDR2 FQNEAQ, per germline. The CDR3 runs to 17 residues.